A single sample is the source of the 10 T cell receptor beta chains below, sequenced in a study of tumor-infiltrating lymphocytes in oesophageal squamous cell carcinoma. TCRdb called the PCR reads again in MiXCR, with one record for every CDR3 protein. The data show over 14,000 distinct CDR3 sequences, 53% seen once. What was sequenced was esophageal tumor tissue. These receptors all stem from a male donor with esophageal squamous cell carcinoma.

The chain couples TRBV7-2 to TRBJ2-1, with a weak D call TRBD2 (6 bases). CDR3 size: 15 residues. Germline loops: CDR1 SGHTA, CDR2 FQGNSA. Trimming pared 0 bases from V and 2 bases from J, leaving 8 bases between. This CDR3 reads CASSLASGAYNEQFF. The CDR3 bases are TGTGCCAGCAGCTTAGCTAGCGGCGCCTACAATGAGCAGTTCTTC.

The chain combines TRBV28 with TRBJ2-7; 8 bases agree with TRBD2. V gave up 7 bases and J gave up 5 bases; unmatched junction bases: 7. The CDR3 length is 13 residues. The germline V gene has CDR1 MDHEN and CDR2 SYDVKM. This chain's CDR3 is CASTPGGGHEQYF. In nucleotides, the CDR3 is TGTGCCAGCACCCCCGGGGGGGGACACGAGCAGTACTTC.

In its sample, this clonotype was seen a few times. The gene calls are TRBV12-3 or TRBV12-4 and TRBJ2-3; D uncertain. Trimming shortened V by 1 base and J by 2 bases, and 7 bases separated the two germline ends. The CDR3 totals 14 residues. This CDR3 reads CASSLVRVTDTQYF. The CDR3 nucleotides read TGTGCCAGCAGTTTAGTCCGAGTCACAGATACGCAGTATTTT.

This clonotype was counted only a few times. The CDR3 sequence: CASSQEGRALYETQYF. Here the CDR3 DNA reads TGCGCCAGCAGCCAAGAGGGCAGGGCTTTGTACGAGACCCAGTACTTC. The chain couples TRBV4-1 to TRBJ2-5; the D gene is possibly TRBD1 (5 bases). The length of the CDR3 is 16 residues. V was trimmed by 0 bases and J by 5 bases, leaving 16 bases between them. Germline V gives CDR1 MGHRA, CDR2 YSYEKL.

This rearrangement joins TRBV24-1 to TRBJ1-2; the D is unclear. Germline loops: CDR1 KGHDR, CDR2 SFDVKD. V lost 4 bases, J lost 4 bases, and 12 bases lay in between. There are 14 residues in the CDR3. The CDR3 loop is CATSETTETYGYTF. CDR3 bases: TGTGCCACCAGTGAGACCACAGAGACCTATGGCTACACCTTC.

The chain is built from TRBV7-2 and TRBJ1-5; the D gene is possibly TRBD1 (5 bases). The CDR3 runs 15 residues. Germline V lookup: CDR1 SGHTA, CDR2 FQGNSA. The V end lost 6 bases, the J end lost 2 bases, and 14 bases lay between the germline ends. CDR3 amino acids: CASSPQGRGNQPQHF. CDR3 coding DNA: TGTGCCAGCAGTCCCCAGGGCAGGGGCAATCAGCCCCAGCATTTT.

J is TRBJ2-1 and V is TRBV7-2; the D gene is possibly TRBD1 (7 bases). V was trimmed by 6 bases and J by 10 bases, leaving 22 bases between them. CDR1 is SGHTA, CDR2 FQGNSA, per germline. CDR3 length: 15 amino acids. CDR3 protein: CASRAGGQWDGEQFF. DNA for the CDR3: TGTGCCAGCAGAGCCGGGGGACAGTGGGACGGGGAGCAGTTCTTC.

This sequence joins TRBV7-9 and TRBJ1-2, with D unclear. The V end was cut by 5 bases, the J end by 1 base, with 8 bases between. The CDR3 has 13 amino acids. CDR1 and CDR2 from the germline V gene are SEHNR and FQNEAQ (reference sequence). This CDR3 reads CASSPDVNYGYTF. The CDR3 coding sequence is TGTGCCAGCAGCCCGGACGTTAACTATGGCTACACCTTC.

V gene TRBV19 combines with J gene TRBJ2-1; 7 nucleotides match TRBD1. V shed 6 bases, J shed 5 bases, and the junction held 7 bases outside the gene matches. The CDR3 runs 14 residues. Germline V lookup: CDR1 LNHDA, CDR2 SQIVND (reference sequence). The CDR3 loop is CASSRKGADNEQFF. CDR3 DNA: TGTGCCAGTAGCAGAAAGGGGGCAGACAATGAGCAGTTCTTC.

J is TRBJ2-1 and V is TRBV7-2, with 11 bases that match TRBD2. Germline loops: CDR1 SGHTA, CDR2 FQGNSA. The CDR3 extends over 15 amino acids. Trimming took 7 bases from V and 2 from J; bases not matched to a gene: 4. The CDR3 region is CASTDSGGAYNEQFF. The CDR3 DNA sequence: TGTGCCAGCACCGATAGCGGGGGGGCCTACAATGAGCAGTTCTTC.